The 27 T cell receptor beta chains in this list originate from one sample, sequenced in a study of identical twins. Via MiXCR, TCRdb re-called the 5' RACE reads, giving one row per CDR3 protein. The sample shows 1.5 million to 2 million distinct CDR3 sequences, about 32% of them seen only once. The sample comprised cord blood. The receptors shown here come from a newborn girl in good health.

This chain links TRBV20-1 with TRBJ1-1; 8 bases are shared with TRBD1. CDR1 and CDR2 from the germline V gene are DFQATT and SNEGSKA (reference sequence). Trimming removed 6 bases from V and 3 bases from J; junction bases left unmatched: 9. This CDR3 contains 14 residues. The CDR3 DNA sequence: TGCAGTGCCGTGGACAGGGAGAGGTACACTGAAGCTTTCTTT. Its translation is CSAVDRERYTEAFF.

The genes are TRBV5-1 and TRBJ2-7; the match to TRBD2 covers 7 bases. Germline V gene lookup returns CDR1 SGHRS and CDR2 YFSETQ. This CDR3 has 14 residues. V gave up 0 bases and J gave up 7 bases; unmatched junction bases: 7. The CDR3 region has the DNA TGCGCCAGCAGCTTGGGGACTAGGTACAATGAGCAGTACTTC. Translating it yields CASSLGTRYNEQYF.

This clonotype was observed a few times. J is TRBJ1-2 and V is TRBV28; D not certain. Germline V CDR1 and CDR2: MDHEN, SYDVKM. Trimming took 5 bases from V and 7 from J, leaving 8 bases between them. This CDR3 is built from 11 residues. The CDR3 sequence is CASSGRLGYTF. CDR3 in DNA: TGTGCCAGCAGTGGTCGGCTTGGCTACACCTTC.

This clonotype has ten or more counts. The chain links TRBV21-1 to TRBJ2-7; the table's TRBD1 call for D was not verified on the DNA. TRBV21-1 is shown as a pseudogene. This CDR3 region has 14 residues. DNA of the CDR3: TGTGCCAGCAGCAAAGGGGACACAGCCTACGAGCAGTACTTC. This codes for CASSKGDTAYEQYF.

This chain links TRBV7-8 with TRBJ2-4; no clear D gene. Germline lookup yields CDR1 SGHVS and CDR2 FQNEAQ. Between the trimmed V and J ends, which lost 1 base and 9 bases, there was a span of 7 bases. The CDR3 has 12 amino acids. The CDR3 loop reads CASSLDGPIQYF. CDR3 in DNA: TGTGCCAGCAGCTTAGACGGCCCCATTCAGTACTTC.

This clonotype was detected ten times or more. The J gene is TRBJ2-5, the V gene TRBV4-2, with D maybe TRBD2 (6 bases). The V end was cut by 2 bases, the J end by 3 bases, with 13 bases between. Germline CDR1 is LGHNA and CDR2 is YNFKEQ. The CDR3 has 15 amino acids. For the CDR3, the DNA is TGTGCCAGCAGCCAAACCGTTCTAGCGAAAGAGACCCAGTACTTC. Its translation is CASSQTVLAKETQYF.

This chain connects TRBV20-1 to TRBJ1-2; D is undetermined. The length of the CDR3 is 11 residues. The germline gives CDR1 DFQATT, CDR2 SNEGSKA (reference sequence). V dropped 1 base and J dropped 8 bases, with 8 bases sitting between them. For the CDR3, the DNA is TGCAGTGCTAGAGCACCGAGGGGCTACACCTTC. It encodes CSARAPRGYTF.

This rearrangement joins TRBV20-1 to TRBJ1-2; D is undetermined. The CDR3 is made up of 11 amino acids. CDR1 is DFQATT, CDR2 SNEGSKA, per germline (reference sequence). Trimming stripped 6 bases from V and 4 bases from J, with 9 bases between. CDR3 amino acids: CSALRTYGYTF. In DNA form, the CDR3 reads TGCAGTGCCCTTCGCACCTATGGCTACACCTTC.

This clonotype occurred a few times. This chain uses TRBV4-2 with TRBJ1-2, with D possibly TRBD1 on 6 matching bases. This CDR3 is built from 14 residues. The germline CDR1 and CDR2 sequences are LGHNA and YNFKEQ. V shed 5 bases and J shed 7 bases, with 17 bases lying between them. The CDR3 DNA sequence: TGTGCCAGCAGCTTCACTTCACAGGGCGGTGGCTACACCTTC. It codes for CASSFTSQGGGYTF.

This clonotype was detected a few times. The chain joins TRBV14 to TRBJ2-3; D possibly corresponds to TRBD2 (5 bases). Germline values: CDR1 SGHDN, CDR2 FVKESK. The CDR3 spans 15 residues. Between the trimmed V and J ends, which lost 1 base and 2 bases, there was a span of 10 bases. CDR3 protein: CASSQGAAVTDTQYF. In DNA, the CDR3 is TGTGCCAGCAGCCAAGGAGCGGCGGTCACAGATACGCAGTATTTT.

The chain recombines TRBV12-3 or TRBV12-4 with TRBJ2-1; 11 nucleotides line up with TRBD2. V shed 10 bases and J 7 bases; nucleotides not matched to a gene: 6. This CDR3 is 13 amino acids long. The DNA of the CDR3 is TGTGCCACTCTAGCGGGAGGCAGGAATGAGCAGTTCTTC. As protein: CATLAGGRNEQFF.

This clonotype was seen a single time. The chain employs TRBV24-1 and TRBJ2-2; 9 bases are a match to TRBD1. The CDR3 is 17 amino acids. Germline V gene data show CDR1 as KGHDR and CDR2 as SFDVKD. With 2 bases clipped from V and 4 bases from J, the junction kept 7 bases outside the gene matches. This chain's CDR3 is CATSDWGTGRGTGELFF. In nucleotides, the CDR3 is TGTGCCACCAGTGATTGGGGGACAGGGCGAGGCACCGGGGAGCTGTTTTTT.

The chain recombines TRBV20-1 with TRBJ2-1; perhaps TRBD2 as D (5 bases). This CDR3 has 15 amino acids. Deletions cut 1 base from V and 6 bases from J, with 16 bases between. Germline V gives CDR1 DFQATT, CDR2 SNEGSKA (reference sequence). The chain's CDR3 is CSARVRIWTSNEQFF. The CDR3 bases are TGCAGTGCTAGAGTTCGAATTTGGACTTCCAATGAGCAGTTCTTC.

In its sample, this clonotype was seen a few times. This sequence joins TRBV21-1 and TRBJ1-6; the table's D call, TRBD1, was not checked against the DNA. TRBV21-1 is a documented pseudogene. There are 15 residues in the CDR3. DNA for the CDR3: TGTGCCAGCAGCGGCACACAGGGGAATAATTCACCCCTCCACTTT. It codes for CASSGTQGNNSPLHF.

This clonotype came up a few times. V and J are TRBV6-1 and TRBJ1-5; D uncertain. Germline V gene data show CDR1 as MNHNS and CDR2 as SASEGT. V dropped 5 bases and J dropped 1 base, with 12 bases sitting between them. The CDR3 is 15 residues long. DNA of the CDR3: TGTGCCAGCAGTCCCCTGCCATCGAGCAATCAGCCCCAGCATTTT. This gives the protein CASSPLPSSNQPQHF.

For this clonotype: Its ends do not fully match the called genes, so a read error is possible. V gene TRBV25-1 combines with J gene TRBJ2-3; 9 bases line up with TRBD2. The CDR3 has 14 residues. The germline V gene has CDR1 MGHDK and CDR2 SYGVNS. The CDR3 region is CASSQAGGTDTLYF. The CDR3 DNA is TGTGCCAGCAGTCAAGCGGGAGGCACAGATACGCTGTATTTT.

The CDR3 region is CASSPSERHEQFF. As DNA, the CDR3 is TGTGCCAGCAGCCCCTCAGAGAGACACGAGCAGTTCTTC. This chain uses TRBV7-8 with TRBJ2-1; no reliable D call. The V gene lost 5 bases and the J gene lost 10 bases, with 15 bases spanning the gap. The CDR3 covers 13 residues. CDR1 SGHVS and CDR2 FQNEAQ come from the germline V gene.

The CDR3 region has the DNA TGTGCCAGCAGCTTAGCGGGGCTAGCGGTACAAGAGACCCAGTACTTC. Translated, it gives CASSLAGLAVQETQYF. V is TRBV7-9 and J is TRBJ2-5, with 7 bases matching TRBD2. The CDR3 spans 16 residues. Trimming at V came to 0 bases and at J to 2 bases, leaving 6 bases not matched to a gene. The germline gives CDR1 SEHNR, CDR2 FQNEAQ (reference sequence). The complete variable domain, with remaining parts taken from reference TRBV7-9 and TRBJ2-5, reads DTGVSQNPRHKITKRGQNVTFRCDPISEHNRLYWYRQTLGQGPEFLTYFQNEAQLEKSRLLSDRFSAERPKGSFSTLEIQRTEQGDSAMYLCASSLAGLAVQETQYFGPGTRLLVL.

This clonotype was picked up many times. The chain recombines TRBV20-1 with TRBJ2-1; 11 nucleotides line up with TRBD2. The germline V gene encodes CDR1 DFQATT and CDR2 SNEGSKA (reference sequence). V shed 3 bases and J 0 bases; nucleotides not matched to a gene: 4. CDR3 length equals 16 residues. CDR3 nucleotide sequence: TGCAGTGCTAGGGTCCTAGCGGGAGGCTCCTACAATGAGCAGTTCTTC. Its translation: CSARVLAGGSYNEQFF.

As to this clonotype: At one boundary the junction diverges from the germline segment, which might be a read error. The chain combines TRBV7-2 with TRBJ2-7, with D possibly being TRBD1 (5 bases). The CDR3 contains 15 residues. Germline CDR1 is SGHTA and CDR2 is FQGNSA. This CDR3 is CASSSTVTTSYEQYF. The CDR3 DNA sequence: TGTGCCAGTAGCTCGACAGTCACCACCTCCTACGAGCAGTACTTC.

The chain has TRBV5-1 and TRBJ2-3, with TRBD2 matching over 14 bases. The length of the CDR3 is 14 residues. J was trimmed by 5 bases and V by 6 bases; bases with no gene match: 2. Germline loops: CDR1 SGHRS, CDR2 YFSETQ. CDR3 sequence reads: CASIGTSGGDTQYF. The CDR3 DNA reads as TGCGCCAGCATCGGGACTAGCGGGGGAGATACGCAGTATTTT.

CDR3 bases: TGCAGCGTTACCACAGGACCACTTAATGAAAAACTGTTTTTT. Its protein is CSVTTGPLNEKLFF. The J gene is TRBJ1-4, the V gene TRBV29-1, with D possibly being TRBD1 (5 bases). The CDR3 is 14 amino acids. Trimming shortened V by 5 bases and J by 4 bases, and 14 bases separated the two germline ends. CDR1 SQVTM and CDR2 ANQGSEA come from the germline V gene.

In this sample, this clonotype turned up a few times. The CDR3 DNA reads as TGCGCCAGCAGCTTGGGATCGGTGGCCATGCGGTACTTC. Its translation: CASSLGSVAMRYF. The J gene is TRBJ2-5, the V gene TRBV5-1; no clear D gene. The CDR3 is 13 amino acids. Germline CDR1 and CDR2: SGHRS and YFSETQ. Trimming left V 0 bases short and J 13 bases short, with 16 bases between.

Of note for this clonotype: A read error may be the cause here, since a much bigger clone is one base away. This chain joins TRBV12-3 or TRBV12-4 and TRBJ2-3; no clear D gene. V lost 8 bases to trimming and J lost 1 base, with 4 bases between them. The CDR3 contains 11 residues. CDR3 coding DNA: TGTGCCAGCGGGTGCACAGATACGCAGTATTTT. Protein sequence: CASGCTDTQYF.

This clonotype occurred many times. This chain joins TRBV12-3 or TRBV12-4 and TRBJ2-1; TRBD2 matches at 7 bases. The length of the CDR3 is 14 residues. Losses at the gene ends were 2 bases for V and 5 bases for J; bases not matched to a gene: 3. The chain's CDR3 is CASSLRGGDNEQFF. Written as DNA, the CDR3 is TGTGCCAGCAGTTTAAGGGGAGGGGACAATGAGCAGTTCTTC.

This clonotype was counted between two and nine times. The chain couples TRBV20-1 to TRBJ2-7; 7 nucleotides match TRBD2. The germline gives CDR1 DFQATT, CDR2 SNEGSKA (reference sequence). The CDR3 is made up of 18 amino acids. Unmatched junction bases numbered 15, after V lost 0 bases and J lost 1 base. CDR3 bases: TGCAGTGCTAGAGATTGGGCTGGGGAGGGCAGATTTTCCTACGAGCAGTACTTC. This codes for CSARDWAGEGRFSYEQYF.

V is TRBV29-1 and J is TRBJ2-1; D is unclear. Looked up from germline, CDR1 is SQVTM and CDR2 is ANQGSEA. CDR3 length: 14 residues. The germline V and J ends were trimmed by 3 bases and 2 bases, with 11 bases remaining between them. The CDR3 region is CSVDRAETYNEQFF. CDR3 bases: TGCAGCGTTGACCGGGCGGAGACCTACAATGAGCAGTTCTTC.